This TCR beta chain derives from a study of cytomegalovirus exposure and HLA in healthy donors. This CDR3 is 13 amino acids long. Germline lookup yields CDR1 KGHSH and CDR2 LQKENI. V dropped 8 bases and J dropped 5 bases, with 15 bases sitting between them. This PCR relied on a set of 60 Vbeta primers and 13 Jbeta primers. TCRdb's copy holds only in-frame clones and misses some; the assay was immunoSEQ multiplex PCR. The sample has around 200,000 clones, over 80% seen once. The origin of this receptor is a man aged 50 to 60 in good health and CMV-seronegative. The sample consisted of PBMCs. The J gene is TRBJ2-5, the V gene TRBV18; weak D call: TRBD2 (5 bases). The CDR3 region has the DNA TGTGCCAGCGCGAGCGGCCTGATGGAGACCCAGTACTTC. Protein sequence: CASASGLMETQYF. The full variable domain, its missing parts supplied by reference TRBV18 and TRBJ2-5, is NAGVMQNPRHLVRRRGQEARLRCSPMKGHSHVYWYRQLPEEGLKFMVYLQKENIIDESGMPKERFSAEFPKEGPSILRIQQVVRGDSAAYFCASASGLMETQYFGPGTRLLVL.